The source of this TCR beta chain is a study of immune evolution from preneoplasia to lung adenocarcinoma. Study-level findings and limits: Normal lung had highest clonality; later lesions appeared denser, more diverse. Top clone share appeared to fall from AAH through AIS, MIA, adenocarcinoma.

Sequencing was performed with immunoSEQ multiplex PCR; in TCRdb, only in-frame clones are kept and a portion is missing. The table shows about 41,000 clones, with over 75% occurring only once. This clone was found a few times. The antigen is undetermined. Nucleic acids came from premalignant or tumor cells enriched by macro-dissection. The sample comprised FFPE invasive lung adenocarcinoma tissue. This TCR was sampled from a person in their sixties or seventies with lung adenocarcinoma.

This CDR3 is CASSEGLDASTDTQYF. CDR3 bases: TGCGCCAGCAGCGAGGGCCTGGACGCTAGCACAGATACGCAGTATTTT. The rearrangement joins TRBV5-1 to TRBJ2-3, with D perhaps TRBD2 (5 bases). The germline V gene has CDR1 SGHRS and CDR2 YFSETQ. Trimming took 4 bases from V and 0 from J, leaving 15 bases between them. The CDR3 is 16 residues long.